This T cell receptor beta chain was observed in a study of long-term antiretroviral therapy in people with HIV. Across the study: Of all samples, the earliest predate the 2015 immediate-ART recommendation by about a decade. Whole-study results and caveats: Researchers lacked any data on ART adherence, viral resistance or therapy changes. Pre-ART-expanded clones dominated the repertoire at all time points.

At the survey level, the v3.0 immunoSEQ assay was run. The assay was immunoSEQ multiplex PCR, and TCRdb's table has in-frame clones only and misses some. The sample holds under 45,000 clones, 94% seen once. Remarks on this clone: The antigen remains unidentified.

The starting material was unsorted PBMCs, obtained roughly 9.4 years after starting antiretroviral therapy. This clonotype was obtained from a man aged 25-45 years with HIV.

CDR3 sequence reads: CASSALTGQNEQFF. CDR3 nucleotides: TGCGCCAGCAGCGCATTGACAGGGCAAAATGAGCAGTTCTTC. The chain combines TRBV5-1 with TRBJ2-1; 7 bases align to TRBD1. CDR1 SGHRS and CDR2 YFSETQ come from the germline V gene. V was pared by 4 bases and J by 7 bases, with 8 bases of the junction left unmatched. The CDR3 extends over 14 amino acids.